This T cell receptor beta chain was obtained from a study of shared clonotypes between healthy human individuals. Whole-study findings and limits: All-four-donor shared clonotypes had higher generation probabilities than non-shared clonotypes did.

Notes on this clone: Antigen specificity is unknown.

Some clones are missing from TCRdb's copy, which holds only in-frame ones; the method was immunoSEQ multiplex PCR. The data show 600,000 to 750,000 clones, about two thirds seen once. The study drew its donors from healthy HIV-negative adults without recent acute infections or vaccinations. The CD4+ fraction was divided into a CD45RA+ naive subset and a CD45RA-negative memory subset. V trimming: 7 bases; J trimming: 3 bases; junction bases outside the gene matches: 5. CDR1 and CDR2 (germline): LNHDA, SQIVND (reference sequence). The CDR3 spans 15 residues. Sample: memory CD4+ T cells sorted from blood. Subset indicated: CD45RA-negative fraction. The chain joins TRBV19 to TRBJ1-5; 11 nucleotides agree with TRBD1. The source is a woman aged 25 to 39 in good health. Here the CDR3 reads CASKGTGGSNQPQHF. CDR3 nucleotide sequence: TGTGCCAGTAAAGGGACAGGGGGTTCCAATCAGCCCCAGCATTTT.